The 30 T cell receptor beta chains presented below share a single source sample, sequenced in a study of Ad26.COV2.S vaccination and SARS-CoV-2 variants. Described treatment: some 20 received Ad26.COV2.S at low or high dose, single or two shots; several received placebo; per-sample allocation not given. On day 63 after the first injection, vaccine and placebo recipients gave samples. This table comes from immunoSEQ multiplex PCR, and its TCRdb copy is limited to in-frame clones, with some not included. The sample includes around 500,000 clones, about nine tenths of them seen just once. This specimen was peripheral blood, taken in a trial of Ad26.COV2.S vaccine versus placebo. Source of these receptors: a person between 18 and 60 years old who received the Ad26.COV2.S COVID-19 vaccine or a placebo.

The rearrangement joins TRBV11-3 to TRBJ1-6; no clear D gene. CDR3 length: 16 amino acids. V lost 2 bases and J 0 bases, leaving 8 bases between the germline ends. Germline CDR1 and CDR2: SGHNT and YENEEA. The DNA for the CDR3 is TGTGCCAGCAGCTTATACATCACCTCCTATAATTCACCCCTCCACTTT. Residues: CASSLYITSYNSPLHF.

The chain combines TRBV27 with TRBJ2-1, with TRBD1 as a possible D gene (6 bases). This CDR3 comprises 15 residues. Trimming took 6 bases from V and 5 from J, leaving 17 bases between them. Germline values: CDR1 MNHEY, CDR2 SMNVEV (reference sequence). CDR3 region: CASRLGQGTDNEQFF. CDR3 sequence (DNA): TGTGCCAGCAGGTTAGGGCAGGGGACCGACAATGAGCAGTTCTTC.

This chain connects TRBV10-1 to TRBJ2-1, with D possibly TRBD2 on 6 matching bases. Trimming removed 5 bases at V and 10 bases at J, with 21 bases between. The germline V gene has CDR1 WNHNN and CDR2 SYGVQD (reference sequence). CDR3 length equals 15 residues. The CDR3 bases are TGCGCCAGCAGTAACCGGGACTTTGGTGTCGGGGAGCAGTTCTTC. The encoded protein is CASSNRDFGVGEQFF.

The rearrangement links TRBV2 to TRBJ1-5, with D hard to call. CDR3 length: 15 residues. V was trimmed by 2 bases and J by 1 base, leaving 9 bases between them. Germline V CDR1 and CDR2: SNHLY, FYNNEI. The CDR3 DNA sequence: TGTGCCAGCAGTGAAAACAGTTTGAGCAATCAGCCCCAGCATTTT. It translates to CASSENSLSNQPQHF.

This rearrangement joins TRBV7-9 to TRBJ2-7, with D unresolved. This CDR3 is built from 14 residues. CDR1 is SEHNR and CDR2 is FQNEAQ in the germline V gene (reference sequence). Trimming took 4 bases from V and 3 from J, leaving 13 bases between them. The CDR3 DNA sequence: TGTGCCAGCAGCTCCCATGTCACCGGCTACGAGCAGTACTTC. It yields the protein CASSSHVTGYEQYF.

The rearrangement uses TRBV6-5 and TRBJ2-2, with a tentative D call TRBD2 (5 bases). The CDR3 has 11 residues. The V gene's germline CDR1 is MNHEY and CDR2 SVGAGI. The V and J ends lost 6 bases and 8 bases respectively, with 7 bases between them. The DNA for the CDR3 is TGTGCCAGCAGCACTAGGGGGGAGCTGTTTTTT. Translation gives CASSTRGELFF.

This clone was counted a single time. This sequence joins TRBV5-1 and TRBJ1-2, with D possibly matching TRBD1 (5 bases). V lost 0 bases and J lost 3, with 15 bases in between. The CDR3 spans 16 residues. Germline CDR1 is SGHRS and CDR2 is YFSETQ. CDR3 residues: CASSLAGTALDYGYTF. The CDR3 coding sequence is TGCGCCAGCAGCTTGGCCGGGACGGCCCTCGACTATGGCTACACCTTC.

The chain employs TRBV19 and TRBJ1-2, with D possibly matching TRBD1 (6 bases). The CDR3 totals 16 residues. Trimming took off 3 bases at V and 7 bases at J, with 21 bases between the two ends. CDR1 is LNHDA, CDR2 SQIVND, per germline (reference sequence). The DNA of the CDR3 is TGTGCCAGTAGTATCGGGACACGGGTTGGGATCGGTGGCTACACCTTC. Translating gives CASSIGTRVGIGGYTF.

The rearrangement joins TRBV11-2 to TRBJ2-7, with D tentatively TRBD2 (5 bases). Per germline, CDR1 SGHAT and CDR2 FQNNGV. With 7 bases removed from V and 0 bases from J, the gap between germline ends came to 13 bases. CDR3 length equals 14 residues. CDR3 nucleotides: TGTGCCAGCATCAAGACTATCAACTCCTACGAGCAGTACTTC. It translates to CASIKTINSYEQYF.

The V and J genes are TRBV6-6 and TRBJ2-7; D gene ambiguous. This CDR3 contains 13 residues. Germline assignment: CDR1 MNHNY and CDR2 SVGAGI (reference sequence). V shed 0 bases and J shed 6 bases, with 9 bases lying between them. The CDR3 sequence is CASSYSMGIEQYF. The DNA for the CDR3 is TGTGCCAGCAGTTACTCGATGGGGATCGAGCAGTACTTC.

The V and J genes are TRBV27 and TRBJ2-1; 10 bases agree with TRBD2. Germline CDR1 is MNHEY and CDR2 is SMNVEV (reference sequence). V was pared by 8 bases and J by 9 bases, with 22 bases of the junction left unmatched. This CDR3 comprises 18 residues. The CDR3 nucleotides are TGTGCCAGCGTCGGCCACCACAGAAGCGGGAGGGCCTGGAGTGAGCAGTTCTTC. This codes for CASVGHHRSGRAWSEQFF.

This chain joins TRBV5-1 and TRBJ2-1; 9 nucleotides match TRBD2. V shed 2 bases, J shed 6 bases, and the junction held 6 bases outside the gene matches. CDR3 size: 15 residues. Germline assignment: CDR1 SGHRS and CDR2 YFSETQ. CDR3 nucleotides: TGCGCCAGCAGCTTCGTAGCGGGGGTCAGCAATGAGCAGTTCTTC. Protein sequence: CASSFVAGVSNEQFF.

The gene calls are TRBV6-6 and TRBJ2-7; a possible D gene is TRBD1 (6 bases). The V gene lost 7 bases and the J gene lost 2 bases, with 6 bases spanning the gap. Germline V lookup: CDR1 MNHNY, CDR2 SVGAGI (reference sequence). This CDR3 contains 11 residues. The DNA of the CDR3 is TGTGCCAGCACAGGGGCCTACGAGCAGTACTTC. Its protein product is CASTGAYEQYF.

The V gene is TRBV5-4, the J gene TRBJ2-5, with 9 bases matching TRBD2. The CDR3 is 14 amino acids. J gave up 5 bases and V 4 bases, and 6 bases lay outside the gene matches. Germline V CDR1 and CDR2: SGHNT, YYREEE (reference sequence). CDR3 protein: CASSARGGVETQYF. The DNA of the CDR3 is TGTGCCAGCAGCGCGCGGGGGGGAGTTGAGACCCAGTACTTC.

The chain recombines TRBV5-6 with TRBJ1-3; TRBD1 matches at 7 bases. The CDR3 is made up of 16 amino acids. Unmatched junction bases numbered 3, after V lost 0 bases and J lost 0 bases. Germline assignment: CDR1 SGHDT and CDR2 YYEEEE. CDR3 DNA: TGTGCCAGCAGCTTGGGGACAGGTAGCTCTGGAAACACCATATATTTT. It encodes CASSLGTGSSGNTIYF.

This clone was seen only once. The chain joins TRBV7-9 to TRBJ2-1; 8 nucleotides align to TRBD2. The CDR3 totals 14 residues. The V gene's germline CDR1 is SEHNR and CDR2 FQNEAQ (reference sequence). J gave up 7 bases and V 5 bases, and 7 bases lay outside the gene matches. CDR3 in amino acids: CASSLELADNEQFF. CDR3 coding DNA: TGTGCCAGCAGCCTGGAACTAGCGGATAATGAGCAGTTCTTC.

This chain connects TRBV19 to TRBJ2-2, with TRBD1 as a possible D gene (5 bases). Germline V gene lookup returns CDR1 LNHDA and CDR2 SQIVND (reference sequence). Between the trimmed V and J ends, which lost 4 bases and 4 bases, there was a span of 13 bases. There are 15 residues in the CDR3. CDR3 in DNA: TGTGCCAGTAGTACCGTCAGGGTTACCACCGGGGAGCTGTTTTTT. Its protein is CASSTVRVTTGELFF.

In regard to this clone: This same CDR3 is encoded by further DNA sequences in the sample. CDR3 sequence: CASSLGTANYGYTF. The DNA for the CDR3 is TGCGCCAGCAGCTTGGGGACAGCTAACTATGGCTACACCTTC. The V and J genes are TRBV5-1 and TRBJ1-2; the D gene is possibly TRBD1 (6 bases). Germline V gene data show CDR1 as SGHRS and CDR2 as YFSETQ. V lost 0 bases and J lost 0, with 6 bases in between. The CDR3 consists of 14 residues.

Details on this clone: At the DNA level, this CDR3 is encoded by other sequences in the same sample as well. This chain links TRBV7-9 with TRBJ1-1; unclear D gene. The germline V and J ends were trimmed by 5 bases and 1 base, with 8 bases remaining between them. The CDR3 extends over 13 amino acids. The germline V gene encodes CDR1 SEHNR and CDR2 FQNEAQ (reference sequence). CDR3 protein: CASSLTENTEAFF. In DNA, the CDR3 is TGTGCCAGCAGCCTCACAGAGAACACTGAAGCTTTCTTT.

The chain combines TRBV7-3 with TRBJ2-7; 7 nucleotides match TRBD1. Germline assignment: CDR1 SGHTA and CDR2 FQGTGA. This CDR3 has 15 amino acids. Trimming took 5 bases from V and 2 from J; bases not matched to a gene: 9. This chain's CDR3 is CASSLQGHAPYEQYF. The CDR3 DNA sequence: TGTGCCAGCAGCCTACAGGGGCACGCCCCCTACGAGCAGTACTTC.

This clone was detected many times. DNA for the CDR3: TGTGCCAGCAGTCGGGAGGCCAGGGAGACCCAGTACTTC. Translation gives CASSREARETQYF. This chain connects TRBV6-5 to TRBJ2-5; 7 bases are shared with TRBD2. The V gene's germline CDR1 is MNHEY and CDR2 SVGAGI. The length of the CDR3 is 13 residues. J lost 5 bases, V lost 5 bases, and 5 bases had no gene match.

The rearrangement uses TRBV2 and TRBJ2-5; 7 bases agree with TRBD2. In germline, CDR1 is SNHLY, CDR2 FYNNEI. Trimming cost V 4 bases and J 2 bases; bases outside gene matches: 10. CDR3 length equals 16 residues. This chain's CDR3 is CASSVGWLADQETQYF. The CDR3 DNA reads TGTGCCAGCAGTGTAGGTTGGCTAGCGGATCAAGAGACCCAGTACTTC.

The chain joins TRBV2 to TRBJ1-4, with D unresolved. This CDR3 region has 14 residues. The germline V gene encodes CDR1 SNHLY and CDR2 FYNNEI. The V end lost 7 bases, the J end lost 0 bases, and 9 bases lay between the germline ends. CDR3 loop: CASTFRTTNEKLFF. CDR3 coding DNA: TGTGCCAGCACCTTCAGAACAACTAATGAAAAACTGTTTTTT. The whole variable domain, filled in from reference TRBV2 and TRBJ1-4, reads EPEVTQTPSHQVTQMGQEVILRCVPISNHLYFYWYRQILGQKVEFLVSFYNNEISEKSEIFDDQFSVERPDGSNFTLKIRSTKLEDSAMYFCASTFRTTNEKLFFGSGTQLSVL.

The rearrangement links TRBV18 to TRBJ2-1; TRBD2 aligns across 9 bases. J was trimmed by 4 bases and V by 3 bases; bases with no gene match: 7. This CDR3 spans 16 amino acids. The germline CDR1 and CDR2 sequences are KGHSH and LQKENI. The CDR3 spells CASSPWTSEKYNEQFF. For the CDR3, the DNA is TGTGCCAGCTCACCCTGGACTAGCGAAAAATACAATGAGCAGTTCTTC.

The genes are TRBV6-5 and TRBJ1-2; D not certain. V gave up 6 bases and J gave up 7 bases, with 15 bases separating them. This CDR3 spans 13 amino acids. CDR1 MNHEY and CDR2 SVGAGI come from the germline V gene. The CDR3 region is CASSIGYLGGYTF. CDR3 nucleotides: TGTGCCAGCAGCATCGGGTACCTTGGTGGCTACACCTTC.

The rearrangement links TRBV7-9 to TRBJ2-1, with D possibly TRBD1 on 6 matching bases. The V and J ends lost 1 base and 6 bases respectively, with 22 bases between them. CDR1 is SEHNR, CDR2 FQNEAQ, per germline (reference sequence). The length of the CDR3 is 18 residues. The CDR3 region is CASSLVNRGETGSNEQFF. Written as DNA, the CDR3 is TGTGCCAGCAGCTTAGTTAATAGGGGAGAGACAGGCAGCAATGAGCAGTTCTTC.

This sequence joins TRBV10-3 and TRBJ2-1; 11 nucleotides match TRBD2. CDR3 size: 15 residues. V lost 6 bases to trimming and J lost 7 bases; unmatched junction nucleotides: 8. CDR1 and CDR2 (germline): ENHRY, SYGVKD. CDR3 region: CAISSTSGSGNEQFF. CDR3 sequence (DNA): TGTGCCATCAGCTCCACTAGCGGGAGTGGTAATGAGCAGTTCTTC.

The chain employs TRBV15 and TRBJ2-2; unclear D gene. Germline assignment: CDR1 LNHNV and CDR2 YYDKDF (reference sequence). The CDR3 contains 12 residues. V was pared by 0 bases and J by 8 bases, with 4 bases between. The CDR3 DNA sequence: TGTGCCACCAGCAGAGATCGGGGGGAGCTGTTTTTT. Protein product: CATSRDRGELFF.

The chain is built from TRBV19 and TRBJ2-7; 10 bases are shared with TRBD2. The CDR3 sequence is 16 residues long. Germline V gene data show CDR1 as LNHDA and CDR2 as SQIVND (reference sequence). The junction had 5 bases not matched to a gene; V was cut back by 1 base and J by 2 bases. This CDR3 is CASSIGLAGDTYEQYF. CDR3 in DNA: TGTGCCAGTAGTATAGGACTAGCGGGCGATACCTACGAGCAGTACTTC.

This clone was counted only a few times. This CDR3 is CATSRAPNYGYTF. The CDR3 nucleotides read TGTGCCACCAGCAGAGCCCCCAACTATGGCTACACCTTC. The chain employs TRBV15 and TRBJ1-2, with no clear D. CDR1 is LNHNV, CDR2 YYDKDF, per germline (reference sequence). This CDR3 comprises 13 residues. V was trimmed by 1 base and J by 2 bases, leaving 5 bases between them.